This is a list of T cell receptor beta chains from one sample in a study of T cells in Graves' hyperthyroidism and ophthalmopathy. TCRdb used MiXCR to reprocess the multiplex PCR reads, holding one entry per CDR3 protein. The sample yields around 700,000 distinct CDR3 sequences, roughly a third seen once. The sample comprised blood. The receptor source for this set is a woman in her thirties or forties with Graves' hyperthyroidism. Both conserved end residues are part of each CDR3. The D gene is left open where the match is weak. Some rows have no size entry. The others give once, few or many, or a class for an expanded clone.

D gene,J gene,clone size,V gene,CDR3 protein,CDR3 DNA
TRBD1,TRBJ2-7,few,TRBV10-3,CASSYTGTGTHEQYF,TGTGCCAGCAGTTATACCGGGACAGGGACCCACGAGCAGTACTTC
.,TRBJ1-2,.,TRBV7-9,CASSSGTDYYNGYTF,TGTGCCAGCAGCTCCGGCACGGACTACTACAATGGCTACACCTTC
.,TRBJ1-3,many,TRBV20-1,CSAKQHWGNTIYF,TGCAGTGCTAAACAGCACTGGGGAAACACCATATATTTT
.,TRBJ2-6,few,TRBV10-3,CASSILRDTIPSSGANVLTF,TGTGCCAGCTCGATCCTCCGGGACACCATACCGAGCTCTGGGGCCAACGTCCTGACTTTC
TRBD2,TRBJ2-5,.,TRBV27,CASSPRAETSGAQETQYF,TGTGCCAGCAGTCCAAGAGCCGAGACTAGCGGGGCACAAGAGACCCAGTACTTC
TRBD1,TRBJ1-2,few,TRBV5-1,CASSLVKGSRQGLYGYTF,TGCGCCAGCAGCTTGGTTAAAGGGTCAAGACAGGGCTTATATGGCTACACCTTC
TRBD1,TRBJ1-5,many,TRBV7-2,CASSQGQGVQPQHF,TGTGCCAGCAGCCAGGGACAGGGGGTTCAGCCCCAGCATTTT
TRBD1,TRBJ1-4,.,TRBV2,CASSPDHGQGTNEKLFF,TGTGCCAGCTCACCTGACCACGGACAGGGGACTAATGAAAAACTGTTTTTT
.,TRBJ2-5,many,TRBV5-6,CASSETGEETQYF,TGTGCCAGCAGCGAGACTGGGGAAGAGACCCAGTACTTC
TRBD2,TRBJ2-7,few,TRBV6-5,CASSYPGLAGVEQYF,TGTGCCAGCAGTTACCCCGGACTAGCGGGAGTTGAGCAGTACTTC
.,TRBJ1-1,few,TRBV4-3,CASSQPIGREEAFF,TGCGCCAGCAGCCAACCGATAGGACGGGAAGAAGCTTTCTTT
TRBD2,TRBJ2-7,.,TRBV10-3,CAISEPLAGKGSYNEQYF,TGTGCCATCAGTGAGCCCCTAGCGGGCAAAGGGTCCTACAATGAGCAGTACTTC
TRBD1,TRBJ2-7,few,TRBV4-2,CASSQATGTELYEQYF,TGTGCCAGCAGCCAAGCCACCGGGACAGAGCTCTACGAGCAGTACTTC
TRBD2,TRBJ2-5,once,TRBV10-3,CAIRPELAGLGETQYF,TGTGCCATCAGGCCGGAACTAGCGGGACTGGGAGAGACCCAGTACTTC
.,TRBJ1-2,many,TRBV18,CASSPYDLRRGYTF,TGTGCCAGCTCACCGTACGACCTGCGCCGTGGCTACACCTTC